The text below deals with one T cell receptor beta chain. As yet, its antigen is unknown. Recipients boosted at about 4 weeks or about 12 weeks are pooled. Per germline, CDR1 ENHRY and CDR2 SYGVKD. Trimming left V 4 bases short and J 0 bases short, with 7 bases between. The CDR3 sequence is 15 residues long. The data were produced by immunoSEQ multiplex PCR, yet TCRdb's version contains in-frame clones alone and is incomplete. The data contain some 150,000 clones, approximately 88% of them singletons. The sample comes from a study of T cell responses to AZD1222 COVID-19 vaccine. Notes on the study in general: Repertoires were sampled only after the peak T cell response. Females outnumbered males among donors, who were mostly white British; clonal diversity was possibly underestimated. Seropositive AZD1222 recipients at baseline numbered only five or six.

The chain uses TRBV10-3 and TRBJ1-6; unclear D gene. The clonotype was recovered from an adult who received the AZD1222 COVID-19 vaccine. The sequenced sample was peripheral blood, obtained 28 days after the second AZD1222 dose. CDR3 nucleotide sequence: TGTGCCATCAGTGTGGGGAGCTCCTATAATTCACCCCTCCACTTT. Translated, it gives CAISVGSSYNSPLHF.